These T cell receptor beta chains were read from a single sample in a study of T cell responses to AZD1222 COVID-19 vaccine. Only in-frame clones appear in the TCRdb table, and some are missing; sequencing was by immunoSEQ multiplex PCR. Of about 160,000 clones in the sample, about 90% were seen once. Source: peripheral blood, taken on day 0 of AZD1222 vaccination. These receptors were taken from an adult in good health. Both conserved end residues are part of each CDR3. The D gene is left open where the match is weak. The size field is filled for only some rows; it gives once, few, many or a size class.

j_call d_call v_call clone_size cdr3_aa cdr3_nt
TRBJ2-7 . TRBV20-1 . CSASKQAAAYEQYF TGCAGTGCTAGTAAGCAGGCGGCAGCCTACGAGCAGTACTTC
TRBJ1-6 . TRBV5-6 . CASSLVGGNSPLHF TGTGCCAGCAGCTTGGTCGGCGGGAATTCACCCCTCCACTTT
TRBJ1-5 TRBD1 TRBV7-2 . CASSLETGDQPQHF TGTGCCAGCAGCTTAGAAACAGGGGATCAGCCCCAGCATTTT
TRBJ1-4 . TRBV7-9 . CASSSVVLRAANEKLFF TGTGCCAGCAGCTCCGTTGTTCTCCGGGCCGCTAATGAAAAACTGTTTTTT
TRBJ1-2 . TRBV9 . CASTTLSRGDGYTF TGTGCCTCTACCACCCTTTCCCGGGGCGATGGCTACACCTTC
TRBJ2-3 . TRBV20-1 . CSARKDTQYF TGCAGTGCTAGAAAAGATACGCAGTATTTT
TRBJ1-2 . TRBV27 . CASRTSYNYGYTF TGTGCCAGCAGAACAAGTTATAACTATGGCTACACCTTC
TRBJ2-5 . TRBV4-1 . CASSQASGVQETQYF TGCGCCAGCAGCCAAGCCTCAGGAGTACAAGAGACCCAGTACTTC
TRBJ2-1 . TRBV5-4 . CASSFAGPSSYNEQFF TGTGCCAGCAGCTTTGCAGGGCCGAGCTCCTACAATGAGCAGTTCTTC
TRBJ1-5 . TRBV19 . CASSIISAGGRQPQHF TGTGCCAGTAGTATTATCTCGGCGGGGGGCAGGCAGCCCCAGCATTTT
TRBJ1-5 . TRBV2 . CASREKAGVSNQPQHF TGTGCCAGCAGGGAAAAGGCAGGGGTTAGCAATCAGCCCCAGCATTTT
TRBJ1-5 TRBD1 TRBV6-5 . CASQTGELPQPQHF TGTGCCAGCCAAACAGGGGAATTGCCTCAGCCCCAGCATTTT
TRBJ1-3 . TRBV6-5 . CASGTTGNTIYF TGTGCCAGCGGGACTACGGGAAACACCATATATTTT
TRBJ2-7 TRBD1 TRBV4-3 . CASSQDSGTGTYEQYF TGCGCCAGCAGCCAAGATTCGGGGACAGGCACCTACGAGCAGTACTTC
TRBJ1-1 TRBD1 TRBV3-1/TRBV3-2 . CASSHAGGFMNTEAFF TGTGCCAGCAGCCATGCAGGGGGCTTTATGAACACTGAAGCTTTCTTT
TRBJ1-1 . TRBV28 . CASSRRRGNTEAFF TGTGCCAGCAGCCGACGCAGGGGTAACACTGAAGCTTTCTTT
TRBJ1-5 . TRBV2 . CASSGGIGRQPQHF TGTGCCAGCAGTGGAGGGATTGGGAGACAGCCCCAGCATTTT
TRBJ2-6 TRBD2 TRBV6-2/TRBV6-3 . CASSYPAGAGANVLTF TGTGCCAGCAGTTACCCGGCGGGGGCTGGGGCCAACGTCCTGACTTTC
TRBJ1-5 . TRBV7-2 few CASSPSGGNQPQHF TGTGCCAGCAGCCCCTCAGGGGGCAATCAGCCCCAGCATTTT
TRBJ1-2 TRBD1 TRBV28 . CASSPPGQNYGYTF TGTGCCAGCAGTCCCCCGGGACAGAACTATGGCTACACCTTC
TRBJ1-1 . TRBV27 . CASSPFGVLNTEAFF TGTGCCAGCAGTCCCTTTGGGGTCCTGAACACTGAAGCTTTCTTT
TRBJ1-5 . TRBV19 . CASSPRGHSNQPQHF TGTGCCAGTAGCCCACGCGGACATAGCAATCAGCCCCAGCATTTT
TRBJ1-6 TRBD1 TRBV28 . CASKGQINSPLHF TGTGCCAGCAAGGGACAGATTAATTCACCCCTCCACTTT
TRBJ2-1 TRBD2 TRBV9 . CASSVGTSGKGRPYNEQFF TGTGCCAGCAGCGTAGGAACTAGCGGAAAAGGGAGGCCCTACAATGAGCAGTTCTTC
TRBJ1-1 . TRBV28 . CASSPGINTEAFF TGTGCCAGCAGCCCCGGGATAAACACTGAAGCTTTCTTT
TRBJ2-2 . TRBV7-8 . CASSAWTRNTGELFF TGTGCCAGCAGCGCCTGGACAAGGAACACCGGGGAGCTGTTTTTT
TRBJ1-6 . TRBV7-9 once CASSPSVDSPLHF TGTGCCAGCAGCCCGTCTGTGGACTCACCCCTCCACTTT
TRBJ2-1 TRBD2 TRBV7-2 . CASSPREGPYNEQFF TGTGCCAGCAGCCCACGGGAGGGCCCCTACAATGAGCAGTTCTTC
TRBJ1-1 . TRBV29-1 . CSVPHRTEAFF TGCAGCGTTCCTCATCGGACTGAAGCTTTCTTT
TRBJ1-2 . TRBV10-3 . CAISESGGYTF TGTGCCATCAGTGAGTCGGGGGGCTACACCTTC
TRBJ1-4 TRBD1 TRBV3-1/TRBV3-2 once CASSPQGATNEKLFF TGTGCCAGCAGCCCACAGGGGGCTACTAATGAAAAACTGTTTTTT
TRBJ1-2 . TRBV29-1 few CSVERSESTNYGYTF TGCAGCGTTGAGCGGTCAGAGTCAACTAACTATGGCTACACCTTC
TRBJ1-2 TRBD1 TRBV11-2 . CASSPFGQAPDGGYTF TGTGCCAGCAGCCCATTCGGACAGGCCCCTGATGGTGGCTACACCTTC